Each of the 21 T cell receptor beta chains below was sequenced from the same sample in a study of neoadjuvant nivolumab and ipilimumab in lung cancer. The assay was immunoSEQ multiplex PCR, and TCRdb's table has in-frame clones only and misses some. The top ten clones hold about 5.2% of a sample with some 29,000 clones, 83% of them seen once. The specimen was tumor tissue, collected after neoadjuvant nivolumab, alone or with ipilimumab, at or shortly before surgery. These receptors were collected from an adult with non-small cell lung cancer.

The genes are TRBV10-1 and TRBJ1-1; D might be TRBD1 (6 bases). Trimming removed 10 bases from V and 4 bases from J, with 22 bases in between. Germline V lookup: CDR1 WNHNN, CDR2 SYGVQD (reference sequence). There are 15 residues in the CDR3. The CDR3 protein is CATLNFGGLSTEAFF. The CDR3 DNA reads TGCGCCACCCTCAATTTCGGGGGCTTGAGCACTGAAGCTTTCTTT.

This rearrangement joins TRBV6-6 to TRBJ1-1; maybe TRBD1 (5 bases). Trimming left V 5 bases short and J 7 bases short, with 11 bases between. CDR3 length: 12 amino acids. The germline gives CDR1 MNHNY, CDR2 SVGAGI (reference sequence). CDR3 coding DNA: TGTGCCAGCAGTCGGGACGAAGGTGAAGCTTTCTTT. Translation: CASSRDEGEAFF.

The chain recombines TRBV7-9 with TRBJ2-7, with TRBD2 matching over 10 bases. The ends lost 4 bases at V and 4 bases at J; junction bases unmatched: 7. The CDR3 loop spans 15 amino acids. Germline loops: CDR1 SEHNR, CDR2 FQNEAQ (reference sequence). The CDR3 sequence: CASSSTGTSAYEQYF. CDR3 coding DNA: TGTGCCAGCAGCTCAACCGGGACTAGCGCTTACGAGCAGTACTTC.

The chain combines TRBV5-6 with TRBJ2-7, with D unclear. CDR1 SGHDT and CDR2 YYEEEE come from the germline V gene. The CDR3 length is 13 residues. V was clipped by 2 bases and J by 3 bases, with 9 bases between them. As DNA, the CDR3 is TGTGCCAGCAGCTTTTTATCCGGCTACGAGCAGTACTTC. Protein sequence: CASSFLSGYEQYF.

This clone has just a few counts. J is TRBJ2-2 and V is TRBV4-2; 9 positions match TRBD2. V lost 0 bases, J lost 6 bases, and 11 bases stayed unmatched. The CDR3 extends over 18 amino acids. From germline, CDR1 is LGHNA and CDR2 YNFKEQ. The CDR3, as DNA: TGTGCCAGCAGCCAAGAGGGGGGACGTGGCGGGAGGGCCGGGGAGCTGTTTTTT. Translated, it gives CASSQEGGRGGRAGELFF.

This rearrangement joins TRBV4-2 to TRBJ1-5; 9 nucleotides match TRBD1. Germline V gene data show CDR1 as LGHNA and CDR2 as YNFKEQ. The length of the CDR3 is 16 residues. After removal of 4 bases from V and 4 bases from J, the junction contained 8 bases not matched to a gene. The CDR3 nucleotides are TGTGCCAGCAGCCGCCAGGGACAGGGAGAAAATCAGCCCCAGCATTTT. Its protein is CASSRQGQGENQPQHF.

This clone was seen only once. The CDR3 is CASSLTTGLAGRDYEQYF. As DNA, the CDR3 is TGTGCCAGCAGCTTAACCACGGGACTAGCGGGGAGGGACTACGAGCAGTACTTC. The genes are TRBV7-2 and TRBJ2-7; 13 bases fit TRBD2. V lost 2 bases to trimming and J lost 3 bases; unmatched junction nucleotides: 10. This CDR3 contains 18 residues. Germline V gene sequence: CDR1 SGHTA, CDR2 FQGNSA. The whole variable domain, filled in from reference TRBV7-2 and TRBJ2-7, reads GAGVSQSPSNKVTEKGKDVELRCDPISGHTALYWYRQSLGQGLEFLIYFQGNSAPDKSGLPSDRFSAERTGGSVSTLTIQRTQQEDSAVYLCASSLTTGLAGRDYEQYFGPGTRLTVT.

This chain joins TRBV27 and TRBJ1-5; TRBD1 agrees at 7 bases. The CDR3 loop spans 17 amino acids. Trimming removed 3 bases from V and 1 base from J; junction bases left unmatched: 9. CDR1 is MNHEY and CDR2 is SMNVEV in the germline V gene (reference sequence). CDR3 nucleotide sequence: TGTGCCAGCAGTTTTAATTGGGCAGGGGGAAGCAATCAGCCCCAGCATTTT. Protein product: CASSFNWAGGSNQPQHF.

The V call is TRBV5-8, the J call TRBJ2-5; a weak D match, TRBD1 (6 bases). V was trimmed by 6 bases and J by 2 bases, leaving 11 bases between them. This CDR3 comprises 13 residues. Germline lookup yields CDR1 SGHTS and CDR2 YDEGEE. CDR3 sequence reads: CASNPGQQETQYF. The CDR3, as DNA: TGTGCCAGCAACCCGGGACAACAAGAGACCCAGTACTTC.

This clone occurred a few times. This chain uses TRBV2 with TRBJ2-7; D is unclear. Germline V gene data show CDR1 as SNHLY and CDR2 as FYNNEI. V was trimmed by 6 bases and J by 2 bases, leaving 8 bases between them. The CDR3 totals 12 residues. The CDR3 loop reads CASSRQAYEQYF. The CDR3 DNA sequence: TGTGCCAGCAGCCGACAAGCCTACGAGCAGTACTTC.

This clone was found once. This rearrangement joins TRBV29-1 to TRBJ2-3; D is unclear. Trimming pared 6 bases from V and 2 bases from J, leaving 6 bases between. Germline V gene sequence: CDR1 SQVTM, CDR2 ANQGSEA. This CDR3 has 11 residues. The CDR3 loop reads CSVRITDTQYF. The CDR3 region has the DNA TGCAGCGTAAGGATCACAGATACGCAGTATTTT.

DNA for the CDR3: TGTGCCAGCAGCAGTGCAGGCTACGAGCAGTACTTC. This codes for CASSSAGYEQYF. The genes are TRBV5-4 and TRBJ2-7; D remains ambiguous. The CDR3 loop spans 12 amino acids. Germline V gene data show CDR1 as SGHNT and CDR2 as YYREEE (reference sequence). The V end was cut by 4 bases, the J end by 3 bases, with 8 bases between.

The chain links TRBV2 to TRBJ2-6; D perhaps matches TRBD1 (6 bases). CDR1 SNHLY and CDR2 FYNNEI come from the germline V gene. This CDR3 is built from 16 residues. V lost 1 base, J lost 3 bases, and 10 bases lay in between. DNA for the CDR3: TGTGCCAGCAGTGAAGGAACAGGGTATGGGGCCAACGTCCTGACTTTC. Its protein is CASSEGTGYGANVLTF.

This chain links TRBV7-9 with TRBJ2-7; TRBD1 might be the D (6 bases). Looked up from germline, CDR1 is SEHNR and CDR2 is FQNEAQ (reference sequence). The CDR3 contains 14 residues. V was clipped by 3 bases and J by 5 bases, with 14 bases between them. The CDR3 reads CASSLQGSIHEQYF. CDR3 coding DNA: TGTGCCAGCAGCTTGCAGGGGTCGATCCACGAGCAGTACTTC.

This chain joins TRBV6-1 and TRBJ2-1; 9 bases agree with TRBD2. Germline V CDR1 and CDR2: MNHNS, SASEGT. The V segment lost 3 bases and the J segment 4 bases; nucleotides outside the gene matches: 7. The CDR3 extends over 16 amino acids. The CDR3 reads CASSEQLAGRYNEQFF. DNA of the CDR3: TGTGCCAGCAGTGAGCAGCTAGCGGGAAGGTACAATGAGCAGTTCTTC.

The chain combines TRBV1 with TRBJ2-3; the table calls TRBD2, which could not be checked here. TRBV1 is deemed a pseudogene. This CDR3 contains 16 residues. CDR3 loop: CTSSQEIPLEADTQYF. The CDR3 nucleotides are TGCACCAGCAGCCAAGAAATTCCCCTGGAGGCAGATACGCAGTATTTT.

Regarding this clone: This CDR3 fails to terminate in the conserved phenylalanine or tryptophan, so it likely reflects a read error. The DNA is omitted, as the CDR3 cannot be located on it reliably, and the CDR3 follows TCRdb's listing. The chain combines TRBV7-9 with TRBJ2-4; TRBD1 is taken as the D call from the table, unchecked against the DNA. The CDR3 length equals 12 residues, ends included. Germline V lookup: CDR1 SEHNR, CDR2 FQNEAQ (reference sequence). CDR3 residues: CASSSNRDSGKI.

V and J are TRBV27 and TRBJ2-7; D ambiguous. Germline assignment: CDR1 MNHEY and CDR2 SMNVEV (reference sequence). V was shortened by 3 bases and J by 0 bases, with 6 bases between the two germline ends. The CDR3 totals 13 residues. The CDR3 loop reads CASSLSPSYEQYF. DNA of the CDR3: TGTGCCAGCAGTTTGTCCCCCTCCTACGAGCAGTACTTC.

This sequence joins TRBV5-1 and TRBJ1-2; no clear D gene. V was cut by 4 bases and J by 8 bases, with 21 bases left in between. The CDR3 has 15 amino acids. The germline V gene encodes CDR1 SGHRS and CDR2 YFSETQ. The chain's CDR3 is CASSPHSGDLYGYTF. CDR3 nucleotide sequence: TGCGCCAGCAGCCCTCACTCCGGGGATCTCTACGGCTACACCTTC.

This clone was found a few times. The gene calls are TRBV2 and TRBJ2-5; 10 bases are shared with TRBD1. The CDR3 consists of 15 residues. Germline CDR1 is SNHLY and CDR2 is FYNNEI. Unmatched junction bases numbered 6, after V lost 6 bases and J lost 2 bases. The CDR3 DNA reads as TGTGCCAGCAGCCCGGGACAGGGGATGCAAGAGACCCAGTACTTC. It encodes CASSPGQGMQETQYF.

The chain employs TRBV5-1 and TRBJ1-6, with 8 bases identical to TRBD1. The CDR3 has 14 residues. Germline V CDR1 and CDR2: SGHRS, YFSETQ. Trimming cost V 7 bases and J 10 bases; bases outside gene matches: 10. CDR3 region: CASGLGQGGSPLHF. CDR3 DNA: TGCGCCAGCGGACTAGGACAGGGAGGGTCACCCCTCCACTTT.